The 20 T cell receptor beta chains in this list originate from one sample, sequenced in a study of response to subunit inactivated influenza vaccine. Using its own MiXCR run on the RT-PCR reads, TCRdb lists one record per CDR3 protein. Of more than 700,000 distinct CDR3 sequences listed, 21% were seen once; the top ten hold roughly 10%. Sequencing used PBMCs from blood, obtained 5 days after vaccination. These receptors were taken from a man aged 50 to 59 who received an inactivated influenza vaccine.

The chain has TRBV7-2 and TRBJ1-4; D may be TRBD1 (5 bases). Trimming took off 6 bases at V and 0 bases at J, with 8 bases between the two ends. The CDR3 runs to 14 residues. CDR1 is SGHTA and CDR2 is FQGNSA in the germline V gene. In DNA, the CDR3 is TGTGCCAGCAGGGGACTCTCAACTAATGAAAAACTGTTTTTT. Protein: CASRGLSTNEKLFF.

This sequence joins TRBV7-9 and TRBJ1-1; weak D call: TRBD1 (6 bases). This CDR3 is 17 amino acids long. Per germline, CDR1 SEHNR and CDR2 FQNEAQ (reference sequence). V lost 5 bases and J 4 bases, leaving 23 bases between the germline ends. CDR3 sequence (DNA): TGTGCCAGCAGCCATCCCCTCAGACAGGCTGAGGGCACTGAAGCTTTCTTT. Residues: CASSHPLRQAEGTEAFF.

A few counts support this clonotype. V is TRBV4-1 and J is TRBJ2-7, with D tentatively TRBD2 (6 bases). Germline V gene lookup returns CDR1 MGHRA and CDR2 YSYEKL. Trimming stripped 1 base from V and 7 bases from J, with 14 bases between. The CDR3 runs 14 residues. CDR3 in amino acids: CASSQVWTMREQYF. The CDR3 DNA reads TGCGCCAGCAGCCAAGTGTGGACTATGCGTGAGCAGTACTTC.

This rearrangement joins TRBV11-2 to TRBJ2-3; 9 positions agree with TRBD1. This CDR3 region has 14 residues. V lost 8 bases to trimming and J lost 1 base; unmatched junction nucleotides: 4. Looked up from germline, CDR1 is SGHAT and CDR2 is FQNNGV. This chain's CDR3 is CASVQGAGTDTQYF. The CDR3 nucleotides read TGTGCCAGCGTACAGGGGGCAGGCACAGATACGCAGTATTTT. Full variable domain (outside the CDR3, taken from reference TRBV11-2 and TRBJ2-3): EAGVAQSPRYKIIEKRQSVAFWCNPISGHATLYWYQQILGQGPKLLIQFQNNGVVDDSQLPKDRFSAERLKGVDSTLKIQPAKLEDSAVYLCASVQGAGTDTQYFGPGTRLTVL.

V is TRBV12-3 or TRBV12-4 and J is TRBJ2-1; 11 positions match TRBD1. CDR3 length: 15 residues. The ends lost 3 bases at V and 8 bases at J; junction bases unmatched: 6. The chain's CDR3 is CASSFLGQGADEQFF. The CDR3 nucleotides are TGTGCCAGCAGTTTCCTCGGACAGGGGGCGGATGAGCAGTTCTTC.

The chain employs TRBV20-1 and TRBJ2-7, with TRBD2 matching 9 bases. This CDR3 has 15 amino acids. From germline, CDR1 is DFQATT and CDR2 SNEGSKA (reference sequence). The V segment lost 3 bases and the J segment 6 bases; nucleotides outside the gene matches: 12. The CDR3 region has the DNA TGCAGTGCTAGGACAGGACTAGCGAAGGGGCTCGAGCAGTACTTC. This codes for CSARTGLAKGLEQYF.

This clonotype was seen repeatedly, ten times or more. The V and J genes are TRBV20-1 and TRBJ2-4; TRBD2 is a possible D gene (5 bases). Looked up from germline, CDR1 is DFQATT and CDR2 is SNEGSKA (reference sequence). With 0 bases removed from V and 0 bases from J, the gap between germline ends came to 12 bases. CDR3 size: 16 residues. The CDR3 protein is CSARDYLEGAKNIQYF. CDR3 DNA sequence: TGCAGTGCTAGAGATTATCTCGAGGGAGCCAAAAACATTCAGTACTTC.

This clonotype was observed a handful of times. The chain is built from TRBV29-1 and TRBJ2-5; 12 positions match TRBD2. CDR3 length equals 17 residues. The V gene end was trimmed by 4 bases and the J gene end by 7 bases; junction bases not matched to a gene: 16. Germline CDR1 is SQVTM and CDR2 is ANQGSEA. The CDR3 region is CSVVWTSGTFLYVTQYF. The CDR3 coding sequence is TGCAGCGTTGTCTGGACTAGCGGGACGTTTTTATACGTGACCCAGTACTTC.

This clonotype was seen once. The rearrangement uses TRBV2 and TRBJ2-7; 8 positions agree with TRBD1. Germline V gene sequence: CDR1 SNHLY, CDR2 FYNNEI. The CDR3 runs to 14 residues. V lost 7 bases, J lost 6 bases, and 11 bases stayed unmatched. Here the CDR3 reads CASIADRGQSEQYF. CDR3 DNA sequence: TGTGCCAGCATCGCCGACAGGGGCCAGAGCGAGCAGTACTTC.

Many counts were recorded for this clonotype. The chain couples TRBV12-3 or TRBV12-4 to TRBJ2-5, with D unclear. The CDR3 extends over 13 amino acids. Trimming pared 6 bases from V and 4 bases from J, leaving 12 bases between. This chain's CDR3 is CASSPDRRETQYF. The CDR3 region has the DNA TGTGCCAGCAGCCCTGACCGAAGAGAGACCCAGTACTTC.

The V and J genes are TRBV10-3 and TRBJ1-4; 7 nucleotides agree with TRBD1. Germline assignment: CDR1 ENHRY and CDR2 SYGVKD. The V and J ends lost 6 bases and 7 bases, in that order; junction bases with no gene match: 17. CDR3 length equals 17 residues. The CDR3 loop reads CAISPRSVGTETEKLFF. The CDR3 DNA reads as TGTGCCATCAGCCCCAGGTCTGTAGGGACAGAGACTGAAAAACTGTTTTTT.

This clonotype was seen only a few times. CDR3 in DNA: TGTGCCACCAGTGATCCAGGACAGGGGGCGAACACCGGGGAGCTGTTTTTT. Translating gives CATSDPGQGANTGELFF. The rearrangement uses TRBV24-1 and TRBJ2-2, with TRBD1 matching 10 bases. The germline V gene encodes CDR1 KGHDR and CDR2 SFDVKD. This CDR3 region has 17 residues. V lost 3 bases to trimming and J lost 0 bases; unmatched junction nucleotides: 3.

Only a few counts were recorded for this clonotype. The CDR3 DNA sequence: TGTGCCAGTATGAGGGACACCAGCTACGAGCAGTACTTC. Amino acid sequence: CASMRDTSYEQYF. V gene TRBV28 combines with J gene TRBJ2-7; possible D gene TRBD1, 6 bases. The CDR3 extends over 13 amino acids. Germline V gives CDR1 MDHEN, CDR2 SYDVKM. V was cut by 9 bases and J by 3 bases, with 15 bases left in between.

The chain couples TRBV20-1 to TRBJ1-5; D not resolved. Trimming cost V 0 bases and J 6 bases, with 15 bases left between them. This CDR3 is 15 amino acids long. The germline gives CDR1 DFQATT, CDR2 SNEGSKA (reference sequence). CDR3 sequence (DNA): TGCAGTGCTAGAGATAAGGCAGGCGCGGGTCAGCCCCAGCATTTT. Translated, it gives CSARDKAGAGQPQHF.

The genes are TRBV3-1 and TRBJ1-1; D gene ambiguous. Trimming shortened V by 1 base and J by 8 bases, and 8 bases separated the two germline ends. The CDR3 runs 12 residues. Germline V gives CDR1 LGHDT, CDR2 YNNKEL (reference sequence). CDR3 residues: CASSQGGLEAFF. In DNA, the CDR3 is TGTGCCAGCAGCCAAGGAGGCTTAGAAGCTTTCTTT.

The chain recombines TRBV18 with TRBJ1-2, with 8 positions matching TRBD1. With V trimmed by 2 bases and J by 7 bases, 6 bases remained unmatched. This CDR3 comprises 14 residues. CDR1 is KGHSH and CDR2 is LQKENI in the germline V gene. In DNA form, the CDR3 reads TGTGCCAGCTCACCAAATGCAGACAGGGGTGGCTACACCTTC. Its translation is CASSPNADRGGYTF.

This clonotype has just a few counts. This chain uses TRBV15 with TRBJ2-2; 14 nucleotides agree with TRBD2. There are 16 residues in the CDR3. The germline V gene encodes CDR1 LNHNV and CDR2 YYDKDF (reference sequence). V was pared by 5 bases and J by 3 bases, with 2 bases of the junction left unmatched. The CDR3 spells CATSEGLAGDTGELFF. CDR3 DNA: TGTGCCACCAGCGAGGGACTAGCGGGAGACACCGGGGAGCTGTTTTTT.

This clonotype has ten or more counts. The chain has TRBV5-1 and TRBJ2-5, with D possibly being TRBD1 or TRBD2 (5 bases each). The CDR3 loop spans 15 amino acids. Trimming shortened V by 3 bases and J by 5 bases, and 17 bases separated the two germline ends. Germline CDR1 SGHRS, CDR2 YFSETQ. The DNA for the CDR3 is TGCGCCAGCAGCTCTCGGGACCCCCGGTCGGAGACCCAGTACTTC. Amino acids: CASSSRDPRSETQYF.

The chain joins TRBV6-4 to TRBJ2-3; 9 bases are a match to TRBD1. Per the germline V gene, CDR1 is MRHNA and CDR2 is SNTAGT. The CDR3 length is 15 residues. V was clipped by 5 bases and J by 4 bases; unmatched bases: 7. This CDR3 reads CASSYGQGRSDTQYF. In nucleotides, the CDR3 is TGTGCCAGCAGTTACGGACAGGGGAGGTCAGATACGCAGTATTTT.

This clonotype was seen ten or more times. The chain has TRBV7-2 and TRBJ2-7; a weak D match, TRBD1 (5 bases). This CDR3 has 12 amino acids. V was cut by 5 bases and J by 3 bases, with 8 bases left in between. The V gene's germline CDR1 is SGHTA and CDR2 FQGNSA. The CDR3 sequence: CASSVTGYEQYF. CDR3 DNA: TGTGCCAGCAGCGTAACAGGCTACGAGCAGTACTTC.